The 15 T cell receptor beta chains given below trace back to one sample, sequenced in a study of blood T cell repertoires in COVID-19. Assay used: immunoSEQ multiplex PCR; TCRdb lists only in-frame clones, some missing. The table lists 170,000 or so clones, roughly 84% of them singletons, with roughly an eighth in the top ten. The sample consisted of peripheral blood. The source is a man between 18 and 29 years old with active or convalescent COVID-19.

The rearrangement joins TRBV15 to TRBJ1-5; 7 positions match TRBD1. Unmatched junction bases numbered 10, after V lost 4 bases and J lost 4 bases. This CDR3 contains 16 residues. CDR1 and CDR2 from the germline V gene are LNHNV and YYDKDF (reference sequence). The CDR3 reads CATSTIGGQPNQPQHF. CDR3 in DNA: TGTGCCACCAGCACCATAGGGGGACAGCCAAATCAGCCCCAGCATTTT.

This clone was recorded only once. V is TRBV6-5 and J is TRBJ1-1; D unresolved. V was pared by 2 bases and J by 4 bases, with 14 bases between. Germline-derived CDR1 and CDR2 are MNHEY and SVGAGI. The CDR3 consists of 15 residues. The CDR3 protein is CASSYRQPRGTEAFF. The CDR3 DNA follows: TGTGCCAGCAGTTACAGACAACCTCGGGGCACTGAAGCTTTCTTT.

The chain couples TRBV7-3 to TRBJ2-2, with D possibly TRBD2 on 6 matching bases. CDR1 SGHTA and CDR2 FQGTGA come from the germline V gene. This CDR3 spans 13 amino acids. Trimming cost V 2 bases and J 8 bases, with 9 bases left between them. Here the CDR3 DNA reads TGTGCCAGCAGCTTACGGAGGGCGGGGGAGCTGTTTTTT. It encodes CASSLRRAGELFF.

J is TRBJ2-7 and V is TRBV4-1, with D uncertain. V lost 0 bases and J 11 bases, leaving 17 bases between the germline ends. Germline CDR1 and CDR2: MGHRA and YSYEKL. The CDR3 is 14 amino acids. CDR3 DNA: TGCGCCAGCAGCCAAGATCGGGTCACAAATCTGGAGTACTTC. Translating it yields CASSQDRVTNLEYF.

This clone appeared many times. The chain recombines TRBV6-4 with TRBJ2-1, with 13 bases matching TRBD2. CDR3 length: 15 amino acids. Unmatched junction bases numbered 1, after V lost 2 bases and J lost 6 bases. Germline V gene lookup returns CDR1 MRHNA and CDR2 SNTAGT. CDR3 coding DNA: TGTGCCAGCAGTGACACTAGCGGGGGGGCCAATGAGCAGTTCTTC. As protein: CASSDTSGGANEQFF.

DNA for the CDR3: TGTGCCAGCAGCACGACAGGGCTGCATGAGCAGTTCTTC. Translated, it gives CASSTTGLHEQFF. The chain is built from TRBV11-3 and TRBJ2-1, with TRBD1 matching 7 bases. V gave up 5 bases and J gave up 8 bases; unmatched junction bases: 6. The CDR3 extends over 13 amino acids. From germline, CDR1 is SGHNT and CDR2 YENEEA.

The chain recombines TRBV29-1 with TRBJ1-1, with TRBD1 matching over 7 bases. V shed 4 bases, J shed 4 bases, and the junction held 3 bases outside the gene matches. The CDR3 covers 12 residues. Germline CDR1 is SQVTM and CDR2 is ANQGSEA. CDR3 bases: TGCAGCGTTGTAGGGGGCCCCACTGAAGCTTTCTTT. This encodes CSVVGGPTEAFF.

The V and J genes are TRBV2 and TRBJ1-4; D gene uncertain. This CDR3 is 13 amino acids long. Germline V gives CDR1 SNHLY, CDR2 FYNNEI. Trimming left V 6 bases short and J 4 bases short, with 9 bases between. CDR3 sequence reads: CASRGDHNEKLFF. CDR3 bases: TGTGCCAGCAGGGGAGATCATAATGAAAAACTGTTTTTT.

The genes are TRBV6-6 and TRBJ1-1; TRBD1 matches at 8 bases. The CDR3 runs 15 residues. From germline, CDR1 is MNHNY and CDR2 SVGAGI (reference sequence). Trimming took 7 bases from V and 6 from J; bases not matched to a gene: 13. CDR3 in amino acids: CASILGAGGKAEAFF. Written as DNA, the CDR3 is TGTGCCAGCATCCTCGGGGCAGGGGGCAAGGCTGAAGCTTTCTTT.

The chain carries TRBV18 and TRBJ2-7, with D unclear. Germline V CDR1 and CDR2: KGHSH, LQKENI. The V gene lost 2 bases and the J gene lost 2 bases, with 13 bases spanning the gap. The CDR3 runs 15 residues. Written as DNA, the CDR3 is TGTGCCAGCTCACCAGCCGCAGGCCTTCCCTACGAGCAGTACTTC. This gives the protein CASSPAAGLPYEQYF.

The J gene is TRBJ2-3, the V gene TRBV5-4; D gene uncertain. The CDR3 covers 15 residues. Trimming left V 0 bases short and J 2 bases short, with 10 bases between. The V gene's germline CDR1 is SGHNT and CDR2 YYREEE (reference sequence). CDR3 region: CASSLGFLSTDTQYF. In nucleotides, the CDR3 is TGTGCCAGCAGCTTGGGCTTCCTATCCACAGATACGCAGTATTTT.

This clone was seen once. V is TRBV10-3 and J is TRBJ2-3, with TRBD2 matching over 12 bases. Germline CDR1 ENHRY, CDR2 SYGVKD. The CDR3 runs to 21 residues. V was clipped by 2 bases and J by 2 bases; unmatched bases: 17. DNA for the CDR3: TGTGCCATCAGTGAGCCAAGACAGTCCTCGACTAGCGGGGGCTACACAGATACGCAGTATTTT. This codes for CAISEPRQSSTSGGYTDTQYF.

CDR3 nucleotides: TGCGCCAGCAGGGGACAGGGGGCCCTTATGAACACTGAAGCTTTCTTT. Translated, it gives CASRGQGALMNTEAFF. The rearrangement uses TRBV5-1 and TRBJ1-1; 12 bases agree with TRBD1. CDR1 is SGHRS and CDR2 is YFSETQ in the germline V gene. CDR3 length: 16 residues. The V gene end was trimmed by 5 bases and the J gene end by 0 bases; junction bases not matched to a gene: 5.

The chain uses TRBV15 and TRBJ2-5; a weak D match, TRBD2 (6 bases). Per the germline V gene, CDR1 is LNHNV and CDR2 is YYDKDF (reference sequence). Trimming left V 3 bases short and J 5 bases short, with 10 bases between. The CDR3 consists of 13 residues. The CDR3: CATSSTSLETQYF. CDR3 sequence (DNA): TGTGCCACCAGCAGTACTAGCTTGGAGACCCAGTACTTC.

The V and J genes are TRBV27 and TRBJ1-5; D call uncertain. This CDR3 contains 13 residues. Per the germline V gene, CDR1 is MNHEY and CDR2 is SMNVEV (reference sequence). Trimming pared 5 bases from V and 0 bases from J, leaving 5 bases between. The CDR3 region is CASSPYSNQPQHF. As DNA, the CDR3 is TGTGCCAGCAGTCCCTATAGCAATCAGCCCCAGCATTTT.